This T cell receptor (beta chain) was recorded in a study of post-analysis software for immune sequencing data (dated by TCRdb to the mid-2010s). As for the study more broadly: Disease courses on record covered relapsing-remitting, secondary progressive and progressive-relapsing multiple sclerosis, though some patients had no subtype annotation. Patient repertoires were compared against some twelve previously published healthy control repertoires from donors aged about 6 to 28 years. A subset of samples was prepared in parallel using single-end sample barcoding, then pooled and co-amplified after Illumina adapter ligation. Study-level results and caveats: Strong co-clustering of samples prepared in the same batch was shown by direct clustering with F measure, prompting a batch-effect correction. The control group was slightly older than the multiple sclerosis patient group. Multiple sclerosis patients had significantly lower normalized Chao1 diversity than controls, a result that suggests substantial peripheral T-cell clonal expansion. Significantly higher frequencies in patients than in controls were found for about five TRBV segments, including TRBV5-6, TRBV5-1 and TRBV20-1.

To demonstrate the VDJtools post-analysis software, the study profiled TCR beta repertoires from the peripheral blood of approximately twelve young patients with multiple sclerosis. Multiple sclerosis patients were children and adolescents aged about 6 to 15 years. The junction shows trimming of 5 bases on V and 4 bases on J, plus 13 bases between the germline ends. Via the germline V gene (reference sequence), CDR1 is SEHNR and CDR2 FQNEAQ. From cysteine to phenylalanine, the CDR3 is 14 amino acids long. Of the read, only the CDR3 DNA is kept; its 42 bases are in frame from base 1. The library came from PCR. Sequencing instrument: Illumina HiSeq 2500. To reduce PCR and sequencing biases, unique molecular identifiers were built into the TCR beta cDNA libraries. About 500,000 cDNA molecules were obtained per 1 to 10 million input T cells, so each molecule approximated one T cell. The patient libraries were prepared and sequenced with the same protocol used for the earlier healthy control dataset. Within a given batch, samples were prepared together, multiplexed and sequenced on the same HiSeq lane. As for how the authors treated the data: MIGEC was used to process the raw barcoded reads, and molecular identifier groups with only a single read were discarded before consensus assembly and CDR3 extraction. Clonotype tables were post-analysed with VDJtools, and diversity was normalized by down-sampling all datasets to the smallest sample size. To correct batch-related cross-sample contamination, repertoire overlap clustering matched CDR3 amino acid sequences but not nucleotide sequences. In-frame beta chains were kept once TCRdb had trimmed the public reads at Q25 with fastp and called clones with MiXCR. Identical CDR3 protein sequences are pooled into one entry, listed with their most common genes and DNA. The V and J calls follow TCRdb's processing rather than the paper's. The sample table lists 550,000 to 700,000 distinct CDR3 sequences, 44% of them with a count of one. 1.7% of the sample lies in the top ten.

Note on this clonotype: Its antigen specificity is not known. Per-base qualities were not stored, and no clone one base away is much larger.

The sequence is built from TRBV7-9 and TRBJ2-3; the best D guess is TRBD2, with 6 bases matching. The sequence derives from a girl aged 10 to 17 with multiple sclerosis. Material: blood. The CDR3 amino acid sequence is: CASSGDGGSDTQYF. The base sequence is TGTGCCAGCAGCGGGGATGGAGGGTCAGATACGCAGTATTTT.